Listed here are 14 T cell receptor beta chains from one sample, sequenced in a study of T-cell memory formation after mild COVID-19. TCRdb reprocessed the 5' RACE reads via MiXCR and lists one record per CDR3 protein. The table shows 400,000 to 500,000 distinct CDR3 sequences, with roughly a quarter occurring only once. Sequenced: PBMCs or a T cell subset sorted from them (not recorded which). These receptors were taken from an adult woman who had mild COVID-19 (a few samples of this study predate the infection). Cell type and time point are not known.

This clonotype has only a few counts. This chain connects TRBV12-2 to TRBJ2-7; the table's D gene call, TRBD1, was not cross checked with the DNA. TRBV12-2 is designated a pseudogene. The length of the CDR3 is 19 residues. CDR3 coding DNA: TGTGCAAGTCGCTTACCCTCGTATGGGACCGGGACAGCGTCCTACGAGCAGTACTTC. This encodes CASRLPSYGTGTASYEQYF.

The CDR3 sequence is CGGGSQGNNQPQHF. CDR3 DNA: TGCGGAGGCGGTTCTCAGGGGAACAATCAGCCCCAGCATTTT. V gene TRBV20-1 combines with J gene TRBJ1-5; tentative D call: TRBD1 (6 bases). Per germline, CDR1 DFQATT and CDR2 SNEGSKA (reference sequence). The CDR3 has 14 residues.

There are a few counts of this clonotype. The CDR3 reads CASSVGGTQYF. CDR3 bases: TGTGCCAGCAGCGTGGGAGGGACCCAGTACTTC. The V and J genes are TRBV7-9 and TRBJ2-5; TRBD2 might be the D (6 bases). The germline V gene has CDR1 SEHNR and CDR2 FQNEAQ (reference sequence). The CDR3 totals 11 residues. V was cut by 5 bases and J by 7 bases, with 8 bases left in between. Based on the CDR3 plus reference TRBV7-9 and TRBJ2-5, the full variable domain is DTGVSQNPRHKITKRGQNVTFRCDPISEHNRLYWYRQTLGQGPEFLTYFQNEAQLEKSRLLSDRFSAERPKGSFSTLEIQRTEQGDSAMYLCASSVGGTQYFGPGTRLLVL.

This clonotype was seen only a few times. This chain uses TRBV6-2 or TRBV6-3 with TRBJ2-1; a possible D gene is TRBD1 (6 bases). The CDR3 contains 13 residues. The germline CDR1 and CDR2 sequences are MNHEY and SVGEGT. V lost 5 bases and J lost 12, with 17 bases in between. In DNA, the CDR3 is TGTGCCAGCAGTCGTACAGGGCACCTGGGGCAGTTCTTC. Amino acid sequence: CASSRTGHLGQFF.

This chain uses TRBV19 with TRBJ1-1, with D perhaps matching TRBD1 (6 bases). The length of the CDR3 is 15 residues. The ends were cut back, 3 bases at V and 2 bases at J, with 13 bases in the middle. CDR1 and CDR2 (germline): LNHDA, SQIVND (reference sequence). CDR3 DNA: TGTGCCAGTAGTATGGAAGGACAGCCCAACACTGAAGCTTTCTTT. Protein: CASSMEGQPNTEAFF.

V is TRBV7-3 and J is TRBJ2-1; the D is unclear. Trimming took 1 base from V and 2 from J, leaving 3 bases between them. The CDR3 spans 13 residues. Germline CDR1 reads SGHTA; CDR2 reads FQGTGA. CDR3: CASSLNPYNEQFF. Here the CDR3 DNA reads TGTGCCAGCAGCTTAAACCCCTACAATGAGCAGTTCTTC. The full variable domain, with the rest looked up from reference TRBV7-3 and TRBJ2-1, is GAGVSQTPSNKVTEKGKYVELRCDPISGHTALYWYRQSLGQGPEFLIYFQGTGAADDSGLPNDRFFAVRPEGSVSTLKIQRTERGDSAVYLCASSLNPYNEQFFGPGTRLTVL.

In its sample, this clonotype was seen many times. The chain recombines TRBV4-3 with TRBJ2-7; 7 bases align to TRBD2. This CDR3 contains 15 residues. From germline, CDR1 is LGHNA and CDR2 YSLEER. The V gene end was trimmed by 0 bases and the J gene end by 4 bases; junction bases not matched to a gene: 6. CDR3 bases: TGCGCCAGCAGCCAAGAGGGAAAAGCGGGATACGAGCAGTACTTC. This translates into CASSQEGKAGYEQYF.

The CDR3, as DNA: TGTGCCAGCGGTCACCGTCTCCGGGCCAGGGGCTACACCTTC. Its protein product is CASGHRLRARGYTF. The rearrangement joins TRBV5-6 to TRBJ1-2; D remains ambiguous. This CDR3 has 14 amino acids. CDR1 SGHDT and CDR2 YYEEEE come from the germline V gene. V lost 7 bases, J lost 8 bases, and 21 bases lay in between.

For the CDR3, the DNA is TGTGCCAGCAGGGCCGGACCGCTCGGGAACACCGGGGAGCTGTTTTTT. Amino acids: CASRAGPLGNTGELFF. The chain links TRBV12-3 or TRBV12-4 to TRBJ2-2; D is uncertain. V lost 6 bases and J lost 1, with 15 bases in between. CDR3 length: 16 amino acids.

This clonotype turned up a few times. The chain couples TRBV27 to TRBJ2-7, with no clear D. The CDR3 contains 13 residues. V was trimmed by 4 bases and J by 2 bases, leaving 9 bases between them. CDR1 MNHEY and CDR2 SMNVEV come from the germline V gene (reference sequence). The CDR3 nucleotides read TGTGCCAGCAGTTCCCCCCCGGCCTACGAGCAGTACTTC. Amino acid sequence: CASSSPPAYEQYF.

The V and J genes are TRBV28 and TRBJ2-1; 10 bases fit TRBD2. There are 17 residues in the CDR3. Trimming at V came to 6 bases and at J to 1 base, leaving 9 bases not matched to a gene. Germline CDR1 is MDHEN and CDR2 is SYDVKM. CDR3 loop: CASRVAGGVTSYNEQFF. DNA for the CDR3: TGTGCCAGCAGGGTAGCGGGAGGAGTCACGTCCTACAATGAGCAGTTCTTC.

This clonotype was observed a handful of times. The V call is TRBV12-3 or TRBV12-4, the J call TRBJ2-3; 7 bases align to TRBD1. Germline trimming cut 6 bases from V and 5 bases from J; bases unmatched to any gene: 5. This CDR3 is 13 amino acids long. The CDR3 DNA reads TGTGCCAGCAGCTTCGACAGGGTAGATACGCAGTATTTT. Its protein is CASSFDRVDTQYF.

This clonotype was observed a handful of times. The V gene is TRBV12-3 or TRBV12-4, the J gene TRBJ1-5, with D possibly being TRBD1 (5 bases). Trimming pared 7 bases from V and 9 bases from J, leaving 13 bases between. CDR3 length equals 12 residues. Written as DNA, the CDR3 is TGTGCCAGCACCCTCAAGGGACCGCCCCAGCATTTT. This sequence encodes CASTLKGPPQHF.

This sequence joins TRBV9 and TRBJ2-7, with TRBD1 as a possible D gene (6 bases). The V and J ends lost 3 bases and 6 bases respectively, with 13 bases between them. Per germline, CDR1 SGDLS and CDR2 YYNGEE. The CDR3 is 13 residues long. The CDR3 reads CASSAGAGVEQYF. In DNA, the CDR3 is TGTGCCAGCAGCGCCGGAGCAGGGGTCGAGCAGTACTTC.